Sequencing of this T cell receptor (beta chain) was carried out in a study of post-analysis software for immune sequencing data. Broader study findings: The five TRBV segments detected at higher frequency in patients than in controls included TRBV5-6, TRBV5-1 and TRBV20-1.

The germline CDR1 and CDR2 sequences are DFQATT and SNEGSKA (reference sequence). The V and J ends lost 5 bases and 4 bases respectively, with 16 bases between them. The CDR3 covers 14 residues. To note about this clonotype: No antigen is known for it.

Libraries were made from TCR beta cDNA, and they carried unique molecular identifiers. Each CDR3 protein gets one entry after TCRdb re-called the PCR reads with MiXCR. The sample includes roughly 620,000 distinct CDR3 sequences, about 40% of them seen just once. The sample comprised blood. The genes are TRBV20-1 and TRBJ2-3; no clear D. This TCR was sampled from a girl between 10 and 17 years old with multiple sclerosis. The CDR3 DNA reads TGCAGTGCTCCTGGCCCGCCCCGGGCAGATACGCAGTATTTT. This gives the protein CSAPGPPRADTQYF.